This TCR beta chain was recorded in a study of early T cells in non-severe SARS-CoV-2 infection. Study information: With bulk RNA from unsorted whole blood as input, sequencing yielded unpaired chains.

The CDR3 extends over 13 amino acids. V was cut by 1 base and J by 5 bases, with 11 bases left in between. Per the germline V gene, CDR1 is DFQATT and CDR2 is SNEGSKA (reference sequence). Attached unique molecular identifiers marked individual cDNA molecules. TCRdb passed the 5' RACE reads through MiXCR, listing each CDR3 protein once. The table has over 60,000 distinct CDR3 sequences, around 10% seen once; the top ten hold 6.5% to 8.5%. This clonotype was detected only a few times. Its antigen is not known. Study-level results: VDJdb matching skewed toward anti-spike CD8 responses, missing private and CD4 specificities.

The rearrangement joins TRBV20-1 to TRBJ1-1; D is possibly TRBD1 (5 bases). The sample consisted of whole blood, taken at baseline. The origin of this receptor is an adult who was a healthcare worker with PCR-confirmed SARS-CoV-2 infection or an uninfected control (not recorded which). CDR3 amino acids: CSARVVGGTEAFF. The CDR3 bases are TGCAGTGCTAGAGTAGTCGGGGGAACTGAAGCTTTCTTT.